This is a list of T cell receptor beta chains from one sample in a study of a mutant IDH1 vaccine in newly diagnosed glioma. Sequencing used immunoSEQ multiplex PCR; TCRdb keeps in-frame clones, though not all of them. This table holds tens of thousands of clones, about 85% found once. No antigen is known for these receptors. The starting material was PBMCs, obtained from a glioma patient whose treatment included an IDH1 peptide vaccine. These TCRs come from a woman aged 18-35 years with glioma. Each CDR3 is given with its conserved first and last residue. A D gene is named only where the DNA matches it firmly. Some rows have no size entry. The others give once, few or many, or a class for an expanded clone.

d_call clone_size j_call v_call cdr3_nt cdr3_aa
NA few TRBJ1-5 TRBV10-3 TGTGCCATCAGTGAGTCTGCGGTTTTGGATCAGCCCCAGCATTTT CAISESAVLDQPQHF
NA NA TRBJ1-1 TRBV5-6 TGTGCCAGCAGCTTTGCGGGAGTAGAAGCTTTCTTT CASSFAGVEAFF
NA NA TRBJ2-4 TRBV5-1 TGCGCCAGCAGCTTAGGCAAAAACATTCAGTACTTC CASSLGKNIQYF
TRBD2 NA TRBJ2-7 TRBV30 TGTGCCTGGAGTCGGACTAGCGGCTGGGAGTACTTC CAWSRTSGWEYF
NA NA TRBJ1-5 TRBV30 TGTGCCTGGATGGGACAAGGGGGGCAGCCCCAGCATTTT CAWMGQGGQPQHF
NA NA TRBJ2-7 TRBV23-1 TGCGCCAGCAGTCGTGGTGAGGAGGGTGTAGGGTCCTACGAGCAGTACTTC CASSRGEEGVGSYEQYF
TRBD1 once TRBJ2-5 TRBV15 TGTGCCACCAGCGGCGACGGACCTTTACAGGGGATGGGAGAGACCCAGTACTTC CATSGDGPLQGMGETQYF
NA NA TRBJ2-7 TRBV5-1 TGCGCCAGCAGCTTCTTGGGTTCGCCGGACTGGTCGCGGACCTACGAGCAGTACTTC CASSFLGSPDWSRTYEQYF
TRBD1 NA TRBJ1-5 TRBV7-4 TGTGCCAGCAGCTTAGCGGCAGGGGGGACCCAGCATTTT CASSLAAGGTQHF
NA NA TRBJ2-7 TRBV6-5 TGTGCCAGCGGGGCTAGCCTAGCCTACGAGCAGTACTTC CASGASLAYEQYF
TRBD1 NA TRBJ1-2 TRBV19 TGTGCCAGTAGTGCTAATCCCCGACAGGGCCGAAACTATGGCTACACCTTC CASSANPRQGRNYGYTF
TRBD1 NA TRBJ1-4 TRBV7-2 TGTGCCAGCAGCCCCAATTCCAGGACAGGGTACGAAAAACTGTTTTTT CASSPNSRTGYEKLFF
NA NA TRBJ2-3 TRBV2 TGTGCCAGCACCGACCCCGCCCCGGATACGCAGTATTTT CASTDPAPDTQYF
NA NA TRBJ2-7 TRBV7-9 TGTGCCAGCAGCCATCACAGGGCCCCCTACGAGCAGTACTTC CASSHHRAPYEQYF
TRBD2 NA TRBJ2-1 TRBV5-4 TGTGCCAGCAGCTTCGCGGGAGGGGTTTGGAATGAGCAGTTCTTC CASSFAGGVWNEQFF
NA NA TRBJ1-5 TRBV21-1 TGTGCCAGCAGCAAATTTATATACGACAGGGTCAACGTCCCAAATCAGCCCCAGCATTTT CASSKFIYDRVNVPNQPQHF
NA NA TRBJ1-2 TRBV4-2 TGTGCCAGCAGCCAAGCAACCTACTATGGCTACACCTTC CASSQATYYGYTF
NA NA TRBJ1-3 TRBV2 TGTGCCAGCAAGGGTGAAGGCTCTGGAAACACCATATATTTT CASKGEGSGNTIYF
TRBD2 NA TRBJ2-7 TRBV11-2 TGTGCCAGCAGTATTCCCGGGAGGAAGGGAGACGAGCAGTACTTC CASSIPGRKGDEQYF
NA NA TRBJ1-5 TRBV9 TGTGCCAGCAGCGCCAAGGACTATAGCAATCAGCCCCAGCATTTT CASSAKDYSNQPQHF
NA NA TRBJ1-6 TRBV7-2 TGTGCCAGCAGCTCTCCAGGAAGCTCCTATAATTCACCCCTCCACTTT CASSSPGSSYNSPLHF
TRBD1 once TRBJ1-1 TRBV11-1 TGTGCCAGCAGCCCCCCAGAGGGGGCAAAGACTGAAGCTTTCTTT CASSPPEGAKTEAFF
TRBD1 NA TRBJ1-2 TRBV27 TGTGCCAGCAGTACCGGACAGGGGATCGTTAACACCTTC CASSTGQGIVNTF
TRBD1 NA TRBJ1-1 TRBV6-5 TGTGCCAGCAGAAAACAGGGGTACACTGAAGCTTTCTTT CASRKQGYTEAFF
NA NA TRBJ1-3 TRBV9 TGTGCCAGCAAGGGGGGGGCTAGAAACACCATATATTTT CASKGGARNTIYF
NA NA TRBJ1-1 TRBV12-5 TGTGCTAGTGGTTTGTCCCTGGACAACCCCGCGGACACTGAAGCTTTCTTT CASGLSLDNPADTEAFF
NA NA TRBJ1-4 TRBV14 TGTGCCAGCAGCCAAGATATGACAGGACAGATATTTTTT CASSQDMTGQIFF
NA NA TRBJ2-6 TRBV29-1 TGCAGCGTCCCCGGTATAACTGGGGCCAACGTCCTGACTTTC CSVPGITGANVLTF
NA NA TRBJ1-5 TRBV7-7 TGTGCCAGCAGCTTATCGGCGGGTCAGCCCCAGCATTTT CASSLSAGQPQHF
TRBD2 NA TRBJ2-3 TRBV28 TGTGCCATCACCGATAGCGGGCCAGATACGCAGTATTTT CAITDSGPDTQYF
NA NA TRBJ2-2 TRBV18 TGTGCCAGCTCCCCATCCCGGACACAGATCACCGGGGAGCTGTTTTTT CASSPSRTQITGELFF
TRBD2 NA TRBJ2-1 TRBV6-1 TGTGCCAGCAGTGATCTAGCGGGAGGGTACAATGAGCAGTTCTTC CASSDLAGGYNEQFF
TRBD1 NA TRBJ2-1 TRBV11-2 TGTGCCAGCAGCCAGGGGGAATACAATGAGCAGTTCTTC CASSQGEYNEQFF
NA NA TRBJ2-6 TRBV5-1 TGCGCCAGCAGCCTAAGGGGACAAGGCGGGGCCAACGTCCTGACTTTC CASSLRGQGGANVLTF
TRBD1 NA TRBJ1-5 TRBV29-1 TGCAGCGTTGCCGGGACAGGGGCAAATCAGCCCCAGCATTTT CSVAGTGANQPQHF
TRBD2 NA TRBJ2-1 TRBV10-3 TGTGCCAACTCCGAGGCTAGCGGGGGGGAACAGTTCTTC CANSEASGGEQFF
NA NA TRBJ2-5 TRBV13 TGTGCCAGCAGCTTAAGGGTTCCGGGCTTGGAGACCCAGTACTTC CASSLRVPGLETQYF
TRBD1 NA TRBJ2-7 TRBV10-3 TGTGCCATCAGCGGGACAGATAACGAGCAGTACTTC CAISGTDNEQYF
TRBD1 NA TRBJ2-7 TRBV19 TGTGCCAGTAGTATTCAACCTCCGGGACAGTACTACGAGCAGTACTTC CASSIQPPGQYYEQYF
TRBD2 NA TRBJ2-1 TRBV7-2 TGTGCCAGCAACCGCGGGGGGGGGTCCTACAATGAGCAGTTCTTC CASNRGGGSYNEQFF
NA NA TRBJ1-2 TRBV4-2 TGTGCCAGCAGCTCAACAGGGCGGGATGGCTACACCTTC CASSSTGRDGYTF
NA NA TRBJ1-2 TRBV9 TGTGCCAGCAGCCCCCAAGGGGGGTATGGCTACACCTTC CASSPQGGYGYTF
TRBD1 NA TRBJ1-2 TRBV7-2 TGTGCCAGCAGCCTCCAGGGGGAGCTCTATGGCTACACCTTC CASSLQGELYGYTF
NA NA TRBJ1-1 TRBV10-2 TGCGCCAGCAGCCCAGGGTTAAGGATCCCTGAAGCTTTCTTT CASSPGLRIPEAFF
NA NA TRBJ1-6 TRBV23-1 TGCGCCAGCAGAACCCGACAGGAGAATTCACCCCTCCACTTT CASRTRQENSPLHF
NA once TRBJ2-1 TRBV7-9 TGTGCCAGCAGCCAGCGGACCCCCCCTGAGCAGTTCTTC CASSQRTPPEQFF
NA NA TRBJ2-1 TRBV6-1 TGTGCCAGCAGTGAAAGGGGAAGGGAGAGGCAGTTCTTC CASSERGRERQFF
TRBD2 NA TRBJ2-5 TRBV30 TGTGCCTGGAGTATGCGGGAGAAAGGAGAGACCCAGTACTTC CAWSMREKGETQYF
NA once TRBJ1-1 TRBV5-1 TGCGCCAGCAGCTTGTGGGGAGGGAGTGCTGAAGCTTTCTTT CASSLWGGSAEAFF
NA NA TRBJ2-7 TRBV11-2 TGTGCCAGCAGCTTGGGGGGACTGGCCTACGAGCAGTACTTC CASSLGGLAYEQYF
NA NA TRBJ2-7 TRBV6-6 TGTGCCAGCGAGGGTGGCTACGAGCAGTACTTC CASEGGYEQYF
TRBD2 NA TRBJ2-3 TRBV5-1 TGCGCCAGCAGCGGCCTAGCGGGGGGTTTCACAGATACGCAGTATTTT CASSGLAGGFTDTQYF
NA NA TRBJ1-2 TRBV6-6 TGTGCCAGCACATTACTAGGGGCCGTAGCGCACTATGGCTACACCTTC CASTLLGAVAHYGYTF